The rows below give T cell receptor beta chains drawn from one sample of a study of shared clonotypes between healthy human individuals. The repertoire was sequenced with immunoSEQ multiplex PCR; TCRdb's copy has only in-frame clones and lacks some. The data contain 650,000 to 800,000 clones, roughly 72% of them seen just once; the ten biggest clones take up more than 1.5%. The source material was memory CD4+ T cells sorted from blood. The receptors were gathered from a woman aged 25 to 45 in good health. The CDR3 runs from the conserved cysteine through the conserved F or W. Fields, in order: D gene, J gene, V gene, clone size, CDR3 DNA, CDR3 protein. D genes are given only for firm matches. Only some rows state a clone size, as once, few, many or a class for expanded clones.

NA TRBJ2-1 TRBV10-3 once TGTGCCATCAGGGGGGGTCTACCTTACAATGAGCAGTTCTTC CAIRGGLPYNEQFF
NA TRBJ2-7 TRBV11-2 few TGTGCCAGCAGCCGGCAAGGGGGGGCGAACTACGAGCAGTACTTC CASSRQGGANYEQYF
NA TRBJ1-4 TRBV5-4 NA TGTGCCAGCAGCCCCACGGCGGGGGCCGGGAATGAAAAACTGTTTTTT CASSPTAGAGNEKLFF
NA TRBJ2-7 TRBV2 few TGTGCCAGCAGTGGGGATCTTGCCTACGAGCAGTACTTC CASSGDLAYEQYF
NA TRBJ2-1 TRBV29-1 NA TGCAGCGTTGAAGCGGTCCCTGCTCTGAGCTCCTACAATGAGCAGTTCTTC CSVEAVPALSSYNEQFF
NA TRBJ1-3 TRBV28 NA TGTGCCAGCAGTCCCTATGTCGAAAACACCATATATTTT CASSPYVENTIYF
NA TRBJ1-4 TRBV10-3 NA TGTGCCACCACAGCAAACCTGGGTAATGAAAAACTGTTTTTT CATTANLGNEKLFF
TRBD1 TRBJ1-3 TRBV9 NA TGTGCCAGCAGCGAGCAGGGGGCCCCTGGAAACACCATATATTTT CASSEQGAPGNTIYF
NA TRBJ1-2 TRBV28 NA TGTGCCAGCAATGGGGGGACATTGACCTATGGCTACACCTTC CASNGGTLTYGYTF
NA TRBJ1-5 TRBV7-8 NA TGTGCCAGCAGGCAAACCCGGGGAGGCAATCAGCCCCAGCATTTT CASRQTRGGNQPQHF
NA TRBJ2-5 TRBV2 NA TGTGCCAGCAGCGGAATCCGACAGGGAGGAAAGGAGACCCAGTACTTC CASSGIRQGGKETQYF
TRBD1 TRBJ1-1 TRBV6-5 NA TGTGCCAGCAGTTCAATAGACAGGGTGAGCACTGAAGCTTTCTTT CASSSIDRVSTEAFF
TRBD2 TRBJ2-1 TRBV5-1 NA TGCGCCAGCAGCCTTACTAGCGGCTCCTACAATGAGCAGTTCTTC CASSLTSGSYNEQFF
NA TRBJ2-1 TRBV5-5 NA TGTGCCAGCAGCTTGGTGGGAGACAAGCAGTTCTTC CASSLVGDKQFF
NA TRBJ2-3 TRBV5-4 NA TGTGCCACCGGACGTTCTACAGATACGCAGTATTTT CATGRSTDTQYF
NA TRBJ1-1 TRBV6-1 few TGTGCCAGCAGTGAAAGTCGACAGTACACTGAAGCTTTCTTT CASSESRQYTEAFF
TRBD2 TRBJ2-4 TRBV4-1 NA TGCGCCAGCAGCCGAGGACTAGCGGGAGGTGAAGCCAAAAACATTCAGTACTTC CASSRGLAGGEAKNIQYF
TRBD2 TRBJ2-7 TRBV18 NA TGTGCCAGCTCACCAGAAATGGCGGGAGTTGGAGGCGCATCAGAGCAGTACTTC CASSPEMAGVGGASEQYF
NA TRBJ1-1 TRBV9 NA TGTGCCAGCAGCGTAGGGGGGCCTAACTATGAAGCTTTCTTT CASSVGGPNYEAFF
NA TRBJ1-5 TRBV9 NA TGTGCCAGCAGCGTAGGTGGAGGGGATAGCAATCAGCCCCAGCATTTT CASSVGGGDSNQPQHF
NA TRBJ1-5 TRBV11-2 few TGTGCCAGCAGCTTAGACCAGTTTGTGCAGCCCCAGCATTTT CASSLDQFVQPQHF
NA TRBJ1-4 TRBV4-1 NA TGCGCCAGCAGCCCCTACGGACAGTTAGCAACTAATGAAAAACTGTTTTTT CASSPYGQLATNEKLFF
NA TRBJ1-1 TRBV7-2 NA TGTGCCAGCAGCTTGGTGGGGCAGGGCACTGAAGCTTTCTTT CASSLVGQGTEAFF
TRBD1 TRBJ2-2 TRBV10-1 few TGCGCCAGCAGCCGTCCCGGGACAGGGTCGGGGGAGCTGTTTTTT CASSRPGTGSGELFF
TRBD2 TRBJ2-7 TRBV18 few TGTGCCAGCTCGCCGCCGGGACTAGGGTCGTCGGAGCAGTACTTC CASSPPGLGSSEQYF
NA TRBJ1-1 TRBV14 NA TGTGCCAGCAGCCAAGCCTGGGGAATGAACACTGAAGCTTTCTTT CASSQAWGMNTEAFF
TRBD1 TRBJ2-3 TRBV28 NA TGTGCCAGCAGAGTAGGGGGCGCAACAGATACGCAGTATTTT CASRVGGATDTQYF
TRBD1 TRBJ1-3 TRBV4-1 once TGCGCCAGCAGCGAGGACAGGTGGGAGTCGTCCTCTGGAAACACCATATATTTT CASSEDRWESSSGNTIYF
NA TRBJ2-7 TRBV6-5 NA TGTGCCAGCAGTAAAACCCCCGGGACCGCCTACGAGCAGTACTTC CASSKTPGTAYEQYF
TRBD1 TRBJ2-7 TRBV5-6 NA TGTGCCAGCAGCCGGGACAGGGAAGGAGAGCAGTACTTC CASSRDREGEQYF
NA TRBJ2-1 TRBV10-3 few TGTGCCATCAGTTTCTCGGACATCTACAATGAGCAGTTCTTC CAISFSDIYNEQFF
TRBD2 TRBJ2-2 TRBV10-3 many TGTGCCATCAGTGGGGCTAGCGGGAGGCCGAACACCGGGGAGCTGTTTTTT CAISGASGRPNTGELFF
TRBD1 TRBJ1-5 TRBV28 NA TGTGCCAGCAGTCACACCGCAGGGGGTTCCCAGCCCCAGCATTTT CASSHTAGGSQPQHF
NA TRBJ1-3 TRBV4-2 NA TGTGCCAGCAGCCAAGAAGAGGGTGGGGGAAACACCATATATTTT CASSQEEGGGNTIYF
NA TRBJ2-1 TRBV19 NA TGTGCCAGTAGTACCCGGGACTGGGCCAATGAGCAGTTCTTC CASSTRDWANEQFF
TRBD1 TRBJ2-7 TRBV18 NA TGTGCCAGCTCAGAGGGACAGGGAAGCTCCTACGAGCAGTACTTC CASSEGQGSSYEQYF
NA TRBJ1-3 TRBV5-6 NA TGTGCCAGCAGCGACTTTGGAGACATACAGGGCTTTGGGGGAAACACCATATATTTT CASSDFGDIQGFGGNTIYF
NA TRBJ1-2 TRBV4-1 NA TGCGCCAGCGGCACACTTAACTATGGCTACACCTTC CASGTLNYGYTF
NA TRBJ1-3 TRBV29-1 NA TGCAGCGTCTGGCGGGGAAACACCATATATTTT CSVWRGNTIYF
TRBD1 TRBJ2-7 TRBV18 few TGTGCCAGCTCACCAAGACAGGGAACCTACGAGCAGTACTTC CASSPRQGTYEQYF
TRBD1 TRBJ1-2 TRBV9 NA TGTGCCAGCAGCCCCTTGGGGACAGCCCTCTATGGCTACACCTTC CASSPLGTALYGYTF
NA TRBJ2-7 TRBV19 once TGTGCCAGTAGTATACCGGGTAACGAGCAGTACTTC CASSIPGNEQYF
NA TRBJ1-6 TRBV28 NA TGTGCCAGCAGCCGCAACACGAATTCACCCCTCCACTTT CASSRNTNSPLHF
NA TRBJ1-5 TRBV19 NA TGTGCCAGTAGTATGAGAGGGCAGGGATTAAATCAGCCCCAGCATTTT CASSMRGQGLNQPQHF
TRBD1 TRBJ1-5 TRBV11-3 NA TGTGCCAGCAGTAGGACAGGGCCGAACCAGCCCCAGCATTTT CASSRTGPNQPQHF
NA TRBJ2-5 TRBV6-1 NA TGTGCCAGCAGTGAATACGGGACGGGAGAGACCCAGTACTTC CASSEYGTGETQYF
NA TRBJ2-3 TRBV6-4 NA TGTGCCAGCAGTGACCAGGGCCAGGACACAGATACGCAGTATTTT CASSDQGQDTDTQYF
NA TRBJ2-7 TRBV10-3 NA TGTGCCATCGGCGGCAGCTCCTACGAGCAGTACTTC CAIGGSSYEQYF
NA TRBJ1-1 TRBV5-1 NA TGCGCCAGCAGCTTGTCAGCCCCAAACACTGAAGCTTTCTTT CASSLSAPNTEAFF
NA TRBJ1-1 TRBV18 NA TGTGCCAGCTCAGCAGGGGAGATGGCTTTCTTT CASSAGEMAFF
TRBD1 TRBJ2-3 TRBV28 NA TGTGCCAGCACCACCGAGGGACAGGGGACAGATACGCAGTATTTT CASTTEGQGTDTQYF
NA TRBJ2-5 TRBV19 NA TGTGCCAGTAGTACTCCAGGGTACCAAGAGACCCAGTACTTC CASSTPGYQETQYF
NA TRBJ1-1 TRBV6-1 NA TGTGCCAGCAGTGCCCAGGACGGGTGGGGCACTGAAGCTTTCTTT CASSAQDGWGTEAFF